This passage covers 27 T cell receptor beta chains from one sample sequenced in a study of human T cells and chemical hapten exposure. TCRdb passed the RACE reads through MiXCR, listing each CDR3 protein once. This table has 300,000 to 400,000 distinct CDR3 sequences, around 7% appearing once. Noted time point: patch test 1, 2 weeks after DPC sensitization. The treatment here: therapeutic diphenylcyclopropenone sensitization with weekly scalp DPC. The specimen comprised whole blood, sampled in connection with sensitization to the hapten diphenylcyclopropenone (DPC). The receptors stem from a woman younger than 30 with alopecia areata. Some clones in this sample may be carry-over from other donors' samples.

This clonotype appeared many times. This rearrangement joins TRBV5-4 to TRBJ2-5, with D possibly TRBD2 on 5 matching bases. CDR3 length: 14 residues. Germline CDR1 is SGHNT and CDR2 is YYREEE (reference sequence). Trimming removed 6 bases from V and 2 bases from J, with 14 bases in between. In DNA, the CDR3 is TGTGCCAGCACCAAAGGACTCGTGCAAGAGACCCAGTACTTC. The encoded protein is CASTKGLVQETQYF.

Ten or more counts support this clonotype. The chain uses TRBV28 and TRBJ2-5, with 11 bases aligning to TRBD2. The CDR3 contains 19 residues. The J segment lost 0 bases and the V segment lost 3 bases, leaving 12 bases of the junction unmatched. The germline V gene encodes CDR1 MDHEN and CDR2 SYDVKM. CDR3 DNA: TGTGCCAGCAGTTTTACGTTCGGTCTAGCGGGGGGCTACCAAGAGACCCAGTACTTC. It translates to CASSFTFGLAGGYQETQYF. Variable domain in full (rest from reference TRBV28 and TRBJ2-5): DVKVTQSSRYLVKRTGEKVFLECVQDMDHENMFWYRQDPGLGLRLIYFSYDVKMKEKGDIPEGYSVSREKKERFSLILESASTNQTSMYLCASSFTFGLAGGYQETQYFGPGTRLLVL.

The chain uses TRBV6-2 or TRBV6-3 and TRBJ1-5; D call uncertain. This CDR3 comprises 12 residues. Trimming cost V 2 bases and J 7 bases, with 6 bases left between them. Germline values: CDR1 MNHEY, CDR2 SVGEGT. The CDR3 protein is CASSYRAQPQHF. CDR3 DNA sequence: TGTGCCAGCAGTTACAGGGCACAGCCCCAGCATTTT.

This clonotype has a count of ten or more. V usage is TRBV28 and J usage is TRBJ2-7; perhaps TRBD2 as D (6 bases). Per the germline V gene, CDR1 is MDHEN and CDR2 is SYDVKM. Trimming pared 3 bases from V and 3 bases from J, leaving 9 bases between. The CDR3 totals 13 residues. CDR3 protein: CASSFAGNYEQYF. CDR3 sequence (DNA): TGTGCCAGCAGTTTTGCGGGGAACTACGAGCAGTACTTC.

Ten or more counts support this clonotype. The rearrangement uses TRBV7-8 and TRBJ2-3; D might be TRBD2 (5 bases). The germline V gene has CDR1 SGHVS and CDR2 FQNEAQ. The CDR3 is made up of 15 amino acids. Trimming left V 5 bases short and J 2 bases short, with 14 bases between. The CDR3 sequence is CASSIYNGDTDTQYF. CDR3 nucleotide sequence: TGTGCCAGCAGCATATACAACGGGGACACAGATACGCAGTATTTT.

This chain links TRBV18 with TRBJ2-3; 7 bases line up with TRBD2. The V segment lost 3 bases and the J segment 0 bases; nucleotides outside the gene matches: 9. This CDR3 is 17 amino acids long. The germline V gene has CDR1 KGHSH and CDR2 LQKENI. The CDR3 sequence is CASSPILGTTSTDTQYF. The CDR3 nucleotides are TGTGCCAGCTCACCGATTCTAGGGACTACTAGCACAGATACGCAGTATTTT. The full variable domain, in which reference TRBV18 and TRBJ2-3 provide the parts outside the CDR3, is NAGVMQNPRHLVRRRGQEARLRCSPMKGHSHVYWYRQLPEEGLKFMVYLQKENIIDESGMPKERFSAEFPKEGPSILRIQQVVRGDSAAYFCASSPILGTTSTDTQYFGPGTRLTVL.

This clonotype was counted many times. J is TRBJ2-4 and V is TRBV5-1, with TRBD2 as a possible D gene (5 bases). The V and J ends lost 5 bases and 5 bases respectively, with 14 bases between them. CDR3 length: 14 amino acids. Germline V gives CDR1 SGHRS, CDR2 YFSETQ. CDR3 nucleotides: TGCGCCAGCAGACGAGGAGGTGTGCAAAACATTCAGTACTTC. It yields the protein CASRRGGVQNIQYF.

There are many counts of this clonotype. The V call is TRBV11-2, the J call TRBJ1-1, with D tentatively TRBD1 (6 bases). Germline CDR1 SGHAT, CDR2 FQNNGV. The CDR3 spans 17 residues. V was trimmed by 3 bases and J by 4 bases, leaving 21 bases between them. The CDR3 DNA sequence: TGTGCCAGCAGCTTCTTAGTTCGGGGGCGAGGGGGCACTGAAGCTTTCTTT. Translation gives CASSFLVRGRGGTEAFF.

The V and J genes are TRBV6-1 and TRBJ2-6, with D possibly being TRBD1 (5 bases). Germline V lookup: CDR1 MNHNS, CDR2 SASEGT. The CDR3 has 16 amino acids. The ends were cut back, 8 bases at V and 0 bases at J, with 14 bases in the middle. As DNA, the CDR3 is TGTGCCAGCTCCAGACAGTCACCCTCTGGGGCCAACGTCCTGACTTTC. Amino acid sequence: CASSRQSPSGANVLTF.

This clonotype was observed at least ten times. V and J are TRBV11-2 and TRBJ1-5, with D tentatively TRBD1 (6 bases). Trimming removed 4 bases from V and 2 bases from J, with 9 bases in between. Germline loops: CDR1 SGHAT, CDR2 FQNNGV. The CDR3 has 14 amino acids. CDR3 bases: TGTGCCAGCAGCTGGACAGCCGGCAATCAGCCCCAGCATTTT. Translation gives CASSWTAGNQPQHF.

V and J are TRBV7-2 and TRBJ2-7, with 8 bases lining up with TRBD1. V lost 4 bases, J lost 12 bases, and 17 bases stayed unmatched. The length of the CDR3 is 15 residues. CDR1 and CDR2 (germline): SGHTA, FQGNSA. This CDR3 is CASSSPDRAVSVPYF. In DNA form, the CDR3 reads TGTGCCAGCAGCTCCCCGGACAGGGCGGTCTCGGTGCCGTACTTC.

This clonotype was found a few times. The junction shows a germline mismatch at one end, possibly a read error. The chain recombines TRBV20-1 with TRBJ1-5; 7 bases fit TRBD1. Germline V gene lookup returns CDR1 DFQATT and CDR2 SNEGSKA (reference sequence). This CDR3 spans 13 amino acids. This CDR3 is CSAGDRVGQPQHF. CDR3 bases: TGCAGTGCTGGAGACAGGGTAGGTCAGCCCCAGCATTTT.

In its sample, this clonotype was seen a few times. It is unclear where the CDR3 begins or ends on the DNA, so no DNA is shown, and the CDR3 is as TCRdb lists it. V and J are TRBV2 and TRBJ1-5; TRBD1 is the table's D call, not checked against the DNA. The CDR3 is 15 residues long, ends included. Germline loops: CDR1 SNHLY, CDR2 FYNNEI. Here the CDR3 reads CASSDSGQGPQPQHF.

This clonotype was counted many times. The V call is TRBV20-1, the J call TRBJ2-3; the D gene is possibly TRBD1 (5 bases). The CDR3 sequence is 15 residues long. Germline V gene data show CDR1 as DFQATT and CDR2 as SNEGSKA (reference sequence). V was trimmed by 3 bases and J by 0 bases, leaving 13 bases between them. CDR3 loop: CSASRGAPSTDTQYF. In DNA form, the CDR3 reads TGCAGTGCTAGTCGTGGGGCCCCTAGCACAGATACGCAGTATTTT.

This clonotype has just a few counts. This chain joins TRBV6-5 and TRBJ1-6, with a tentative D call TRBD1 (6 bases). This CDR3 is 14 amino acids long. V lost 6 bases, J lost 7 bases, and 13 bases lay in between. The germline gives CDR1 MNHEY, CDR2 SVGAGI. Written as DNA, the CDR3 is TGTGCCAGCAGAAGACAGGTAGTGAATTCACCCCTCCACTTT. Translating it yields CASRRQVVNSPLHF.

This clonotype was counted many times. CDR3 sequence (DNA): TGTGCCATCAGCCAGCTTGCAACAGATACGCAGTATTTT. Translation gives CAISQLATDTQYF. The chain employs TRBV10-3 and TRBJ2-3; D is ambiguous. CDR1 is ENHRY, CDR2 SYGVKD, per germline. There are 13 residues in the CDR3. V lost 6 bases and J 3 bases, leaving 10 bases between the germline ends.

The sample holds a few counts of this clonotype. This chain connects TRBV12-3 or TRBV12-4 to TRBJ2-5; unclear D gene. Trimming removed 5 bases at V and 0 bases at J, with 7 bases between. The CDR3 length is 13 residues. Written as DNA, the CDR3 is TGTGCCAGCAGTGGACGATACCAAGAGACCCAGTACTTC. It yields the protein CASSGRYQETQYF.

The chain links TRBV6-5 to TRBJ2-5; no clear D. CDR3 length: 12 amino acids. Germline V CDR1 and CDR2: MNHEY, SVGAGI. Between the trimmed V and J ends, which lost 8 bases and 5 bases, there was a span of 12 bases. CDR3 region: CASARTEETQYF. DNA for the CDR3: TGTGCCAGCGCCCGGACGGAGGAGACCCAGTACTTC.

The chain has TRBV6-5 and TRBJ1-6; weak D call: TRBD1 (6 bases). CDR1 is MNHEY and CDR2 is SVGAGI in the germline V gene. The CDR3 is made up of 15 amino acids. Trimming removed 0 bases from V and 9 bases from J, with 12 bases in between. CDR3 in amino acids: CASSYSTGRSSPLHF. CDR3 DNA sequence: TGTGCCAGCAGTTACTCTACAGGGAGGAGTTCACCCCTCCACTTT.

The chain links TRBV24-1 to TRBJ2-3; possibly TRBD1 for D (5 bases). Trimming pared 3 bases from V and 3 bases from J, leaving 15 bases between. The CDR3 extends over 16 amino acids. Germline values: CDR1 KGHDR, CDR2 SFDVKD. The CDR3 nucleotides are TGTGCCACCAGTGATCCTTCTGCAGGGATTACAGATACGCAGTATTTT. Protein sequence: CATSDPSAGITDTQYF.

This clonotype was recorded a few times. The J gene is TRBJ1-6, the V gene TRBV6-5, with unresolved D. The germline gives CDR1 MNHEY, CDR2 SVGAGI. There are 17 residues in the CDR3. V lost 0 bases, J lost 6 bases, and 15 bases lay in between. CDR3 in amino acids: CASSYSSEGRFNSPLHF. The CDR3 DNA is TGTGCCAGCAGTTACTCGAGTGAAGGGCGTTTTAATTCACCCCTCCACTTT.

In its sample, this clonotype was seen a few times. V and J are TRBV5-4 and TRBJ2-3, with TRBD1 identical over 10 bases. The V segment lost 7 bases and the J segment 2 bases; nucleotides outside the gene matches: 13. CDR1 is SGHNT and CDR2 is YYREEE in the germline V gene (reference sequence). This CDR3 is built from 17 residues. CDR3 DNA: TGTGCCAGCCGCCTGAGACAGGGGGCAAGTAACACAGATACGCAGTATTTT. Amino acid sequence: CASRLRQGASNTDTQYF. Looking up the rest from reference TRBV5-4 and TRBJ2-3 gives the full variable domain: ETGVTQSPTHLIKTRGQQVTLRCSSQSGHNTVSWYQQALGQGPQFIFQYYREEENGRGNFPPRFSGLQFPNYSSELNVNALELDDSALYLCASRLRQGASNTDTQYFGPGTRLTVL.

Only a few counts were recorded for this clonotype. The CDR3 loop is CASSQEDARGDTQYF. In DNA, the CDR3 is TGCGCCAGCAGCCAAGAAGATGCGCGGGGAGATACGCAGTATTTT. The chain carries TRBV4-3 and TRBJ2-3; possibly TRBD2 for D (6 bases). V was shortened by 0 bases and J by 5 bases, with 12 bases between the two germline ends. This CDR3 contains 15 residues. CDR1 and CDR2 (germline): LGHNA, YSLEER.

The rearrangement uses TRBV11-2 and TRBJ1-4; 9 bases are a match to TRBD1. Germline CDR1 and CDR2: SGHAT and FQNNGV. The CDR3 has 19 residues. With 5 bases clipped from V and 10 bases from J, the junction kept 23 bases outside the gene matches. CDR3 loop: CASSRESGTGYARGGKLFF. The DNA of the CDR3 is TGTGCCAGCAGCCGGGAGTCTGGGACAGGGTACGCGCGAGGTGGAAAACTGTTTTTT.

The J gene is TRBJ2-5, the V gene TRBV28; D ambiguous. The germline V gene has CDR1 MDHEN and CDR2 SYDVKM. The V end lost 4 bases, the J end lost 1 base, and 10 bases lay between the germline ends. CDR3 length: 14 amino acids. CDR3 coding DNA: TGTGCCAGCAGTTCATCTACGCTCCAAGAGACCCAGTACTTC. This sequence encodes CASSSSTLQETQYF.

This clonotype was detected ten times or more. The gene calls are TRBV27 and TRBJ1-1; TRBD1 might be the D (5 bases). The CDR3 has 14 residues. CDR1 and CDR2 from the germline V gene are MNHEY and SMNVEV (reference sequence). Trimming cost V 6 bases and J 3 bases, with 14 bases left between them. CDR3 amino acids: CASRETVDHTEAFF. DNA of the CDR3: TGTGCCAGCAGGGAGACAGTCGACCACACTGAAGCTTTCTTT.

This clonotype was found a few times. For the CDR3, the DNA is TGCGCCAGCAGCTTAGGACGTAGCGAGCAGTACTTC. Translated: CASSLGRSEQYF. The gene calls are TRBV5-1 and TRBJ2-7; unclear D gene. V shed 2 bases and J shed 6 bases, with 9 bases lying between them. The V gene's germline CDR1 is SGHRS and CDR2 YFSETQ. This CDR3 comprises 12 residues. The full variable domain, in which reference TRBV5-1 and TRBJ2-7 provide the parts outside the CDR3, is KAGVTQTPRYLIKTRGQQVTLSCSPISGHRSVSWYQQTPGQGLQFLFEYFSETQRNKGNFPGRFSGRQFSNSRSEMNVSTLELGDSALYLCASSLGRSEQYFGPGTRLTVT.